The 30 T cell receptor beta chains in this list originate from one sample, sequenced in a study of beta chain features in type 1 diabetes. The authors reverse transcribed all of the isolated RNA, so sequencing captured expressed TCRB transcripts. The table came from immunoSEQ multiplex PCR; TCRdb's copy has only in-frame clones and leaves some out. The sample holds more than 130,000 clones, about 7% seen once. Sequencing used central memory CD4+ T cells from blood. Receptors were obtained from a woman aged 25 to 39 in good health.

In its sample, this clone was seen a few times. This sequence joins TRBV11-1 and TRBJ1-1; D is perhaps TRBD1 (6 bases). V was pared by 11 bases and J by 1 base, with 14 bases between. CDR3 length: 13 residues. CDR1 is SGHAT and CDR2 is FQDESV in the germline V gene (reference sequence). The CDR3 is CAGGDRWNTEAFF. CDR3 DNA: TGTGCCGGGGGAGACAGGTGGAACACTGAAGCTTTCTTT.

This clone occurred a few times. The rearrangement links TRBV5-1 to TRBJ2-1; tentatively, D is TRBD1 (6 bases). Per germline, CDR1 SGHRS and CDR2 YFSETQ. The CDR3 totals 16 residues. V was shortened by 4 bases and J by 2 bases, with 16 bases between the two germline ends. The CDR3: CASSPEATGTYNEQFF. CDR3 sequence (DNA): TGCGCCAGCAGCCCGGAAGCGACAGGTACCTACAATGAGCAGTTCTTC.

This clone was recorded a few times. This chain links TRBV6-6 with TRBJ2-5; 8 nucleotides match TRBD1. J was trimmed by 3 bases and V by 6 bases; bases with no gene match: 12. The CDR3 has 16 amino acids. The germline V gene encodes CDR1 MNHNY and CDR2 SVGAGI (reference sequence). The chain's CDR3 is CASRDDRGRLEETQYF. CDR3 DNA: TGTGCCAGCAGGGACGACAGGGGTCGGTTGGAAGAGACCCAGTACTTC.

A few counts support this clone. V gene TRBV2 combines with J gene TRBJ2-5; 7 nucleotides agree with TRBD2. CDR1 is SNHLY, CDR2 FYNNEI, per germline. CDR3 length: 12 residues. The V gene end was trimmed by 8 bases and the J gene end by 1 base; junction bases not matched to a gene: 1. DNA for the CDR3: TGTGCCAGCGGGAGGGCCCAAGAGACCCAGTACTTC. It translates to CASGRAQETQYF.

CDR3 in DNA: TGTGCCAGCAGCTTAGTATTTTCGGGGACTGAAGCTTTCTTT. Translating gives CASSLVFSGTEAFF. This chain joins TRBV7-9 and TRBJ1-1; D uncertain. The CDR3 has 14 amino acids. Germline V gene data show CDR1 as SEHNR and CDR2 as FQNEAQ (reference sequence). V shed 1 base and J shed 5 bases, with 11 bases lying between them.

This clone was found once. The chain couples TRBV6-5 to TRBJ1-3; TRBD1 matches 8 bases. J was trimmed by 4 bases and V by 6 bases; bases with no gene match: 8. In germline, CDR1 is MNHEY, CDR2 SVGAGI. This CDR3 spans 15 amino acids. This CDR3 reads CASRPQGAEGNTIYF. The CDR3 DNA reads TGTGCCAGCAGGCCTCAGGGGGCGGAAGGAAACACCATATATTTT.

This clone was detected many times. CDR3 sequence (DNA): TGCGCCAGCAGCCAAGATACGGGGGCTGGGGCCAACGTCCTGACTTTC. Its translation: CASSQDTGAGANVLTF. J is TRBJ2-6 and V is TRBV4-3; TRBD2 might be the D (6 bases). The CDR3 has 16 residues. The ends were cut back, 0 bases at V and 2 bases at J, with 8 bases in the middle. Germline-derived CDR1 and CDR2 are LGHNA and YSLEER.

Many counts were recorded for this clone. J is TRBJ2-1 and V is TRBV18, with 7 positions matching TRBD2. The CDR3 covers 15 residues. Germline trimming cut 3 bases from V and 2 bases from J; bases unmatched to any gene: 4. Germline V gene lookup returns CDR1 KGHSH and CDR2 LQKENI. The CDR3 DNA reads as TGTGCCAGCTCACCGGCGGGAGTAGCCTACAATGAGCAGTTCTTC. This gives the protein CASSPAGVAYNEQFF. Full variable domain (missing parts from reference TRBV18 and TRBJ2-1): NAGVMQNPRHLVRRRGQEARLRCSPMKGHSHVYWYRQLPEEGLKFMVYLQKENIIDESGMPKERFSAEFPKEGPSILRIQQVVRGDSAAYFCASSPAGVAYNEQFFGPGTRLTVL.

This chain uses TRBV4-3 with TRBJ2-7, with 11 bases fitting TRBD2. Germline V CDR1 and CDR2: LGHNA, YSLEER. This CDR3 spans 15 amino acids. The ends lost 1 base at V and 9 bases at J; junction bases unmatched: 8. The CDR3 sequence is CASSQVTSGSQVQYF. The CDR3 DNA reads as TGCGCCAGCAGCCAAGTAACTAGCGGGAGCCAGGTGCAGTACTTC.

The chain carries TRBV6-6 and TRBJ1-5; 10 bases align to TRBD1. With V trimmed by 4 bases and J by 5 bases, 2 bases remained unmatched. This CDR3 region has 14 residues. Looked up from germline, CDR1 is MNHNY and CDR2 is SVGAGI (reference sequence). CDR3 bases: TGTGCCAGCAGTTTGACAGGGGGCGATCAGCCCCAGCATTTT. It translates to CASSLTGGDQPQHF.

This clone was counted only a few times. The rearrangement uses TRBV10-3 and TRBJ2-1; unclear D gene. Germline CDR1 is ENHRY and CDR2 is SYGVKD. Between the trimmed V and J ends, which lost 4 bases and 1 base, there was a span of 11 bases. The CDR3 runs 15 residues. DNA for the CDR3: TGTGCCATCAGTGTTAACTTTTTATCCTACAATGAGCAGTTCTTC. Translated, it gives CAISVNFLSYNEQFF.

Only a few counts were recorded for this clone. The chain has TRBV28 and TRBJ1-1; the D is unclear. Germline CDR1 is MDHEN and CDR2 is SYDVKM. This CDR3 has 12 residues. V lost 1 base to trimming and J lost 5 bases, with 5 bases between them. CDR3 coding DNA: TGTGCCAGCAGTTTATTACAGACTGAAGCTTTCTTT. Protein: CASSLLQTEAFF.

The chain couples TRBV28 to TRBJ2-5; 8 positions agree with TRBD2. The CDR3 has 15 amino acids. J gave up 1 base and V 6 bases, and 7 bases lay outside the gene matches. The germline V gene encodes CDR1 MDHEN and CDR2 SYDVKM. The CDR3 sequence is CASRPPTSGQETQYF. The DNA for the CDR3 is TGTGCCAGCAGGCCTCCAACTAGCGGCCAAGAGACCCAGTACTTC.

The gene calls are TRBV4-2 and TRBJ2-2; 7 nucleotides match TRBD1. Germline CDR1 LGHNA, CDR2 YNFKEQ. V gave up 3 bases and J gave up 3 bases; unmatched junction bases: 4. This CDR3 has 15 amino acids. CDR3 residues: CASSHGTAYTGELFF. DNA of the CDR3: TGTGCCAGCAGCCACGGGACAGCGTACACCGGGGAGCTGTTTTTT.

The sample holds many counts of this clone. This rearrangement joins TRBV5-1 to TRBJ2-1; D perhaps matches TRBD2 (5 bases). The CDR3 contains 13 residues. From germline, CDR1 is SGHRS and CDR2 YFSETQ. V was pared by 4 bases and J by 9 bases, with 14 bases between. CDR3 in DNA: TGCGCCAGCAGCCCGGGGAGTTTAGTTGAGCAGTTCTTC. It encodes CASSPGSLVEQFF.

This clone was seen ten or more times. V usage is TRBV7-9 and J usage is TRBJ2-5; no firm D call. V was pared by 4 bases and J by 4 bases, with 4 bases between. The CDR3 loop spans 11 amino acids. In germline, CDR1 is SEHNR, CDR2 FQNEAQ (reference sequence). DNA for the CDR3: TGTGCCAGCAGCTCCTCAGAGACCCAGTACTTC. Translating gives CASSSSETQYF. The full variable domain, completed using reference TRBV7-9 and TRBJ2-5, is DTGVSQNPRHKITKRGQNVTFRCDPISEHNRLYWYRQTLGQGPEFLTYFQNEAQLEKSRLLSDRFSAERPKGSFSTLEIQRTEQGDSAMYLCASSSSETQYFGPGTRLLVL.

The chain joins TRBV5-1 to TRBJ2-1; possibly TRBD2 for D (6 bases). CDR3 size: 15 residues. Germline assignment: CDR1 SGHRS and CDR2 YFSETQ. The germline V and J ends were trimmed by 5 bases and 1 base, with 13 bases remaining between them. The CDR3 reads CASRFRDSSYNEQFF. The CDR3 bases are TGCGCCAGCAGGTTCCGGGACTCATCCTACAATGAGCAGTTCTTC.

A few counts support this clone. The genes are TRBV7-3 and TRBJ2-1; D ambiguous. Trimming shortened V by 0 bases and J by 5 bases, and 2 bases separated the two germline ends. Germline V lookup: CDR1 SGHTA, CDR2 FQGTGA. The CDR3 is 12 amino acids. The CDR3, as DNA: TGTGCCAGCAGCTTAACCGACAATGAGCAGTTCTTC. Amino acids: CASSLTDNEQFF.

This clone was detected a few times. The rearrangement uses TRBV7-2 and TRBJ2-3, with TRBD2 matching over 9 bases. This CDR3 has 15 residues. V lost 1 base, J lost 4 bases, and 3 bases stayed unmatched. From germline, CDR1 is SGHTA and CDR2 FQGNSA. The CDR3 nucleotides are TGTGCCAGCAGCTTAGTAGCGGGAGATGCAGATACGCAGTATTTT. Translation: CASSLVAGDADTQYF. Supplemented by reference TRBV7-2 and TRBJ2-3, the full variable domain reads GAGVSQSPSNKVTEKGKDVELRCDPISGHTALYWYRQSLGQGLEFLIYFQGNSAPDKSGLPSDRFSAERTGGSVSTLTIQRTQQEDSAVYLCASSLVAGDADTQYFGPGTRLTVL.

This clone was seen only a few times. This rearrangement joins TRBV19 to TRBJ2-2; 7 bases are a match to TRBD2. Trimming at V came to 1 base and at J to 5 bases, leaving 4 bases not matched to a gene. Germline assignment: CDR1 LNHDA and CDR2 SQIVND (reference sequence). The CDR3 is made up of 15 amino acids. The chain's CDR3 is CASSIVAGDTGELFF. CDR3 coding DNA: TGTGCCAGTAGTATAGTTGCGGGAGATACCGGGGAGCTGTTTTTT.

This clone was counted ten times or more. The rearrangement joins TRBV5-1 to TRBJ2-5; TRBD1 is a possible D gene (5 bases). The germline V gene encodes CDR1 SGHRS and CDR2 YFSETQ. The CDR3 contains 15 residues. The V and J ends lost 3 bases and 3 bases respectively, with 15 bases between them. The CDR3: CASSSQGIGEETQYF. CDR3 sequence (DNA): TGCGCCAGCAGCTCGCAGGGAATCGGAGAAGAGACCCAGTACTTC.

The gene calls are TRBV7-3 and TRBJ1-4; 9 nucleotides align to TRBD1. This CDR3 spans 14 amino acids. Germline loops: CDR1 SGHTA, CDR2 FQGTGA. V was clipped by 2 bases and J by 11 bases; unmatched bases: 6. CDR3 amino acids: CASSLSGTGRKLFF. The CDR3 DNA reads TGTGCCAGCAGCTTATCCGGGACAGGGAGGAAACTGTTTTTT.

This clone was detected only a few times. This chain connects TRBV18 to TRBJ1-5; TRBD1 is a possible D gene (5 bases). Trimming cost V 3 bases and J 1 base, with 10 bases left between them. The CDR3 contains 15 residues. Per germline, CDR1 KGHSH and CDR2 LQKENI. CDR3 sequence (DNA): TGTGCCAGCTCACCGCCCGGGGGGAGCAATCAGCCCCAGCATTTT. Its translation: CASSPPGGSNQPQHF.

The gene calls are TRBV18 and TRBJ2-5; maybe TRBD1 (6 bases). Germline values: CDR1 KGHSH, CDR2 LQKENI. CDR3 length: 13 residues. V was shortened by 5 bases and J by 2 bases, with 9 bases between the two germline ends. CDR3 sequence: CASSVDRQETQYF. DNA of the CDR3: TGTGCCAGCTCAGTCGACAGGCAAGAGACCCAGTACTTC.

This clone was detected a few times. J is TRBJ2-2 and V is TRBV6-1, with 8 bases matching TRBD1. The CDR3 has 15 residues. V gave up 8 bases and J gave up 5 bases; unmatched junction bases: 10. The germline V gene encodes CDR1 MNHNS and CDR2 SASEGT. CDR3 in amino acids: CASGTGGGPTGELFF. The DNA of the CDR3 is TGTGCCAGCGGCACAGGGGGTGGACCGACCGGGGAGCTGTTTTTT.

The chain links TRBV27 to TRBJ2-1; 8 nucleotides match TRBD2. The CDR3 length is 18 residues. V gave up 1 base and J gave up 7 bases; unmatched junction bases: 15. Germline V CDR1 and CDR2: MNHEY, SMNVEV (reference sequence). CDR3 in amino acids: CASSLLPSDSGNRNEQFF. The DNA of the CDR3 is TGTGCCAGCAGTTTATTACCCAGTGATAGCGGGAATAGGAATGAGCAGTTCTTC.

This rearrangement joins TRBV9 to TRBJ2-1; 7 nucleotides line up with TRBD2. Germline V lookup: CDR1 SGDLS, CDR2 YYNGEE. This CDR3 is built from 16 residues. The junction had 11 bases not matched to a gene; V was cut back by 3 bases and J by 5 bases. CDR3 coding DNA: TGTGCCAGCAGCGAAGTCATCGGGGGAGGGGACAATGAGCAGTTCTTC. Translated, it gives CASSEVIGGGDNEQFF.

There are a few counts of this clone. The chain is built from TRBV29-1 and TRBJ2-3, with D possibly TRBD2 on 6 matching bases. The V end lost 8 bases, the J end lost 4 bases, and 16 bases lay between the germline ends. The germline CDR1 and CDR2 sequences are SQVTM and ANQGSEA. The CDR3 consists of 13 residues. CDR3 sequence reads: CSTPAGSADTQYF. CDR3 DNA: TGCAGCACCCCGGCCGGGAGCGCAGATACGCAGTATTTT.

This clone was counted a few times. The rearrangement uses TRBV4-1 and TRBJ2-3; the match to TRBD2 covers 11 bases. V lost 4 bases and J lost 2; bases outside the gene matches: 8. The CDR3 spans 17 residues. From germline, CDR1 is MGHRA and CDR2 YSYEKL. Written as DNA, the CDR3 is TGCGCCAGCAGCCGTGGGTTGACTAGCGGGATCACAGATACGCAGTATTTT. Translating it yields CASSRGLTSGITDTQYF.

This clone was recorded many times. The CDR3 DNA sequence: TGTGCCACCCAACTTGAAAAACTGTTTTTT. As protein: CATQLEKLFF. This chain connects TRBV6-6 to TRBJ1-4; D remains ambiguous. Trimming removed 10 bases at V and 7 bases at J, with 7 bases between. This CDR3 region has 10 residues. Germline-derived CDR1 and CDR2 are MNHNY and SVGAGI (reference sequence).